The entry below describes one T cell receptor beta chain. Its antigen is currently unknown. This sample was taken from a study of PD-1 blockade in classical Hodgkin lymphoma. General study findings and limits: Newly diagnosed patients reportedly trailed healthy donors in baseline TCR diversity.

This CDR3 contains 14 residues. CDR1 SGDLS and CDR2 YYNGEE come from the germline V gene. Trimming stripped 6 bases from V and 0 bases from J, with 11 bases between. Only in-frame clones appear in the TCRdb table, and some are missing; sequencing was by immunoSEQ multiplex PCR. The sample records some 49,000 clones, about nine tenths being singletons. Sample time point: newly diagnosed, previously untreated cHL patient sample. This TCR derives from a human donor with classical Hodgkin lymphoma. The chain couples TRBV9 to TRBJ2-3, with unresolved D. The material sequenced was peripheral blood mononuclear cells (PBMCs). CDR3 nucleotides: TGTGCCAGCAATCAATATGAGAGCACAGATACGCAGTATTTT. Its translation is CASNQYESTDTQYF.